Listed below are T cell receptor beta chains from one sample, sequenced in a study of spatial heterogeneity in lung cancer. TCRdb re-called the 5' RACE reads through MiXCR, storing one row per CDR3 protein. The sample contains about 19,000 distinct CDR3 sequences, over 8% of which appear only once. Source: PBMCs, taken at follow-up. These receptors originate from a female donor with early-stage non-small cell lung cancer. Each CDR3 is given with its conserved first and last residue. A D gene is named only where the DNA matches it firmly. A clone size is listed for some rows: how often the clone was seen (once, few, many), or a class if it is expanded.

CDR3 protein | CDR3 DNA | clone size | D gene | J gene | V gene
CASRSQAGRASTDTQYF | TGCGCCAGCAGATCCCAGGCGGGGCGGGCTAGCACAGATACGCAGTATTTT | many | NA | TRBJ2-3 | TRBV5-1
CASSGVSGGRNIQYF | TGTGCCAGTAGTGGGGTTAGCGGGGGCAGGAACATTCAGTACTTC | many | TRBD2 | TRBJ2-4 | TRBV19
CSASGTSGYNEQFF | TGCAGTGCTTCCGGGACTAGCGGTTACAATGAGCAGTTCTTC | NA | TRBD2 | TRBJ2-1 | TRBV20-1
CASSTPYEQYF | TGTGCCAGCAGTACCCCCTACGAGCAGTACTTC | many | NA | TRBJ2-7 | TRBV27
CATSDSSKNIQYF | TGTGCCACCAGTGACTCCTCCAAAAACATTCAGTACTTC | many | NA | TRBJ2-4 | TRBV24-1
CASSVADTQYF | TGTGCCAGCAGTGTTGCAGATACACAGTATTTT | many | NA | TRBJ2-3 | TRBV6-6
CASSSPLRQYNEQFF | TGTGCCAGCAGCTCCCCCCTCCGACAGTACAATGAGCAGTTCTTC | medium-sized | NA | TRBJ2-1 | TRBV7-9
CSVLRDSYEQYF | TGCAGCGTACTACGGGACAGCTACGAGCAGTACTTC | many | TRBD1 | TRBJ2-7 | TRBV29-1
CASSFTGSGGAPEQFF | TGTGCCAGCAGCTTTACGGGGAGCGGGGGGGCCCCTGAGCAGTTCTTC | few | TRBD2 | TRBJ2-1 | TRBV9
CASSHSHDGRGSNQPQHF | TGCGCCAGCAGTCACTCTCATGACGGAAGGGGTAGCAATCAGCCCCAGCATTTT | many | NA | TRBJ1-5 | TRBV23-1
CASSSGPGQATQHF | TGTGCCAGCAGTTCCGGACCGGGACAGGCGACCCAGCATTTT | many | TRBD1 | TRBJ1-5 | TRBV28
CASSEARRDTQYF | TGTGCCAGCAGTGAGGCTCGGAGGGATACGCAGTATTTT | many | NA | TRBJ2-3 | TRBV2
CASRLSGDKDTQYF | TGTGCCAGCAGACTGAGCGGGGACAAAGATACGCAGTATTTT | many | NA | TRBJ2-3 | TRBV7-3
CASSKVDSEAKQPQHF | TGTGCCAGCAGCAAAGTAGACTCCGAGGCAAAGCAGCCCCAGCATTTT | many | NA | TRBJ1-5 | TRBV21-1
CASSFLAGRYNEQFF | TGTGCCAGCAGCTTTCTAGCGGGACGGTACAATGAGCAGTTCTTC | many | TRBD2 | TRBJ2-1 | TRBV7-9
CASSPGGAGWAGEQYF | TGTGCCAGCAGCCCAGGAGGTGCGGGGTGGGCTGGTGAGCAGTACTTC | many | NA | TRBJ2-7 | TRBV6-5
CASSYDRDTQYF | TGTGCCAGCAGCTACGACAGAGATACGCAGTATTTT | many | NA | TRBJ2-3 | TRBV9
CASSPARGGLDSPLHF | TGTGCCAGCAGCCCCGCTCGGGGAGGGCTTGATTCACCCCTCCACTTT | NA | NA | TRBJ1-6 | TRBV5-4
CASISGTRTGELFF | TGTGCCAGCATCTCCGGGACGCGCACCGGGGAGCTGTTTTTT | many | NA | TRBJ2-2 | TRBV27
CSVTRLAGGNNEQFF | TGCAGCGTTACTCGACTAGCGGGAGGGAACAATGAGCAGTTCTTC | many | TRBD2 | TRBJ2-1 | TRBV29-1
CASSLTSGRSGIQYF | TGTGCCAGCAGCTTAACATCGGGAAGGTCAGGCATTCAGTACTTC | NA | NA | TRBJ2-4 | TRBV11-2
CASSSTGGEFTYNSPLHF | TGCGCCAGCAGCTCGACAGGGGGCGAATTCACCTATAATTCACCCCTCCACTTT | many | TRBD1 | TRBJ1-6 | TRBV5-1